The 26 T cell receptor beta chains presented below share a single source sample, sequenced in a study of blood T cell repertoires in COVID-19. The method was immunoSEQ multiplex PCR; TCRdb's version includes in-frame clones alone and lacks a portion of them. This sample yields fewer than 200,000 clones, of which 60% to 80% are seen a single time; around 2.7% belongs to the top ten. The sample consisted of peripheral blood. The receptor source for this set is a man between 65 and 85 years old with acute or convalescent COVID-19.

Here the CDR3 DNA reads TGTGCCAGCAGCTTAGGCTCTGGGACTACTAGGGCCGGGACCCAGTACTTC. Its protein product is CASSLGSGTTRAGTQYF. This chain uses TRBV7-6 with TRBJ2-5; 7 positions match TRBD2. With 1 base clipped from V and 7 bases from J, the junction kept 15 bases outside the gene matches. Germline V lookup: CDR1 SGHVS, CDR2 FNYEAQ. The CDR3 loop spans 17 amino acids.

V gene TRBV19 combines with J gene TRBJ2-5; D remains unclear. This CDR3 has 12 amino acids. V was pared by 4 bases and J by 4 bases, with 7 bases between. Germline CDR1 LNHDA, CDR2 SQIVND (reference sequence). Here the CDR3 reads CASSTPIETQYF. CDR3 nucleotide sequence: TGTGCCAGTAGTACCCCTATAGAGACCCAGTACTTC.

The chain joins TRBV7-2 to TRBJ2-7, with 8 bases aligning to TRBD1. The CDR3 runs to 15 residues. Germline assignment: CDR1 SGHTA and CDR2 FQGNSA. V lost 2 bases to trimming and J lost 5 bases; unmatched junction nucleotides: 8. CDR3 nucleotides: TGTGCCAGCAGCTTACAGGGGGCGTGGGGTGACGAGCAGTACTTC. Translation gives CASSLQGAWGDEQYF.

The chain combines TRBV5-1 with TRBJ1-1; unclear D gene. Germline V gives CDR1 SGHRS, CDR2 YFSETQ. The CDR3 contains 13 residues. V was cut by 2 bases and J by 2 bases, with 7 bases left in between. CDR3 in amino acids: CASSLQLNTEAFF. CDR3 in DNA: TGCGCCAGCAGCTTACAGCTAAACACTGAAGCTTTCTTT.

A few counts support this clone. The chain is built from TRBV7-6 and TRBJ2-7; tentative D call: TRBD1 (5 bases). Trimming removed 6 bases from V and 2 bases from J, with 17 bases in between. Looked up from germline, CDR1 is SGHVS and CDR2 is FNYEAQ. The CDR3 is 15 residues long. DNA for the CDR3: TGTGCCAGCAGTTTGAACAGGAATCGCGCCTACGAGCAGTACTTC. Protein: CASSLNRNRAYEQYF.

The J gene is TRBJ1-3, the V gene TRBV2; tentative D call: TRBD1 (6 bases). The CDR3 spans 12 residues. Germline values: CDR1 SNHLY, CDR2 FYNNEI. V lost 4 bases and J lost 8, with 9 bases in between. The CDR3 DNA is TGTGCCAGCAGTGCCTCAGGGGACACCATATATTTT. Translated, it gives CASSASGDTIYF. Filled out from reference TRBV2 and TRBJ1-3, the complete variable domain reads EPEVTQTPSHQVTQMGQEVILRCVPISNHLYFYWYRQILGQKVEFLVSFYNNEISEKSEIFDDQFSVERPDGSNFTLKIRSTKLEDSAMYFCASSASGDTIYFGEGSWLTVV.

This sequence joins TRBV7-2 and TRBJ1-2, with 9 bases matching TRBD1. This CDR3 has 14 amino acids. J lost 3 bases, V lost 7 bases, and 6 bases had no gene match. CDR1 is SGHTA, CDR2 FQGNSA, per germline. CDR3 sequence reads: CASNPQGADYGYTF. The CDR3 DNA sequence: TGTGCCAGCAACCCACAGGGGGCAGACTATGGCTACACCTTC.

The CDR3 loop is CASRSGTVTYGYTF. CDR3 sequence (DNA): TGCGCCAGCAGGTCCGGGACAGTGACCTATGGCTACACCTTC. The rearrangement uses TRBV5-1 and TRBJ1-2; 7 nucleotides match TRBD1. CDR1 and CDR2 (germline): SGHRS, YFSETQ. The CDR3 has 14 amino acids. V trimming: 5 bases; J trimming: 4 bases; junction bases outside the gene matches: 8.

V gene TRBV11-1 combines with J gene TRBJ1-2; TRBD1 agrees at 7 bases. Germline CDR1 is SGHAT and CDR2 is FQDESV (reference sequence). The ends lost 5 bases at V and 2 bases at J; junction bases unmatched: 8. CDR3 length equals 15 residues. In nucleotides, the CDR3 is TGTGCCAGCAGCCAGGGGAAGGACAGGAACTATGGCTACACCTTC. Translation: CASSQGKDRNYGYTF.

This sequence joins TRBV6-6 and TRBJ2-7; 8 nucleotides agree with TRBD1. The germline V gene encodes CDR1 MNHNY and CDR2 SVGAGI (reference sequence). Trimming cost V 8 bases and J 3 bases; bases outside gene matches: 12. The CDR3 consists of 15 residues. The CDR3 DNA reads as TGTGCCAGCGACTCTCGGGGACAGGCGATCTACGAGCAGTACTTC. It encodes CASDSRGQAIYEQYF.

This chain uses TRBV19 with TRBJ1-1; possible D gene TRBD1, 5 bases. The CDR3 consists of 16 residues. CDR1 LNHDA and CDR2 SQIVND come from the germline V gene (reference sequence). V shed 4 bases and J shed 0 bases, with 15 bases lying between them. CDR3 DNA sequence: TGTGCCAGTAGTACCCCACAGGAGACCATGAACACTGAAGCTTTCTTT. Protein: CASSTPQETMNTEAFF.

The chain uses TRBV28 and TRBJ2-7, with 8 positions matching TRBD1. The germline V gene encodes CDR1 MDHEN and CDR2 SYDVKM. J was trimmed by 5 bases and V by 2 bases; bases with no gene match: 8. The CDR3 consists of 15 residues. The CDR3 region is CASSLVTGGRDEQYF. CDR3 sequence (DNA): TGTGCCAGCAGTTTAGTTACAGGGGGGCGCGACGAGCAGTACTTC.

This clone was recorded a few times. V is TRBV7-2 and J is TRBJ2-2, with TRBD1 matching 8 bases. Germline CDR1 and CDR2: SGHTA and FQGNSA. There are 16 residues in the CDR3. V lost 1 base to trimming and J lost 7 bases; unmatched junction nucleotides: 8. CDR3 DNA sequence: TGTGCCAGCAGCTTAGACCAGGGGGCGCTGGGCGGGGAGCTGTTTTTT. Amino acid sequence: CASSLDQGALGGELFF.

This chain joins TRBV19 and TRBJ2-2; 7 positions match TRBD2. CDR3 size: 16 residues. Germline V gene lookup returns CDR1 LNHDA and CDR2 SQIVND (reference sequence). V lost 6 bases, J lost 1 base, and 8 bases stayed unmatched. The CDR3: CASSPVAGVNTGELFF. CDR3 DNA: TGTGCCAGTAGCCCGGTGGCGGGGGTGAACACCGGGGAGCTGTTTTTT.

This rearrangement joins TRBV5-1 to TRBJ2-3, with 12 bases identical to TRBD2. CDR1 and CDR2 from the germline V gene are SGHRS and YFSETQ. Trimming took 5 bases from V and 4 from J; bases not matched to a gene: 5. The length of the CDR3 is 15 residues. The CDR3 coding sequence is TGCGCCAGCAGAACGGGACTAGCGGGTTCAGATACGCAGTATTTT. It codes for CASRTGLAGSDTQYF.

This clone was counted at least ten times. This chain links TRBV4-2 with TRBJ2-3; TRBD2 matches at 9 bases. CDR1 is LGHNA, CDR2 YNFKEQ, per germline. V was pared by 6 bases and J by 4 bases, with 5 bases of the junction left unmatched. This CDR3 region has 14 residues. The CDR3 DNA reads as TGTGCCAGCAGAGATAGCGGGAGTGCAGATACGCAGTATTTT. As protein: CASRDSGSADTQYF.

This clone was counted once. The chain is built from TRBV25-1 and TRBJ1-2, with a possible D match to TRBD1 (5 bases). V shed 7 bases and J shed 1 base, with 13 bases lying between them. Per germline, CDR1 MGHDK and CDR2 SYGVNS. The CDR3 runs to 14 residues. DNA for the CDR3: TGTGCCAGCATCCCGGCAGGGCTTAACTATGGCTACACCTTC. Encoded protein: CASIPAGLNYGYTF.

This clone was seen once. The gene calls are TRBV18 and TRBJ1-1; 8 nucleotides agree with TRBD1. Germline V CDR1 and CDR2: KGHSH, LQKENI. There are 16 residues in the CDR3. The J segment lost 1 base and the V segment lost 0 bases, leaving 4 bases of the junction unmatched. CDR3 amino acids: CASSPPTGGKNTEAFF. CDR3 nucleotide sequence: TGTGCCAGCTCACCACCAACAGGGGGGAAGAACACTGAAGCTTTCTTT.

This clone was recorded only once. The V call is TRBV7-8, the J call TRBJ1-6; 8 bases fit TRBD1. V shed 5 bases and J 5 bases; nucleotides not matched to a gene: 8. Germline lookup yields CDR1 SGHVS and CDR2 FQNEAQ. CDR3 size: 16 residues. The CDR3 loop is CASSPGQGGHNSPLHF. The CDR3, as DNA: TGTGCCAGCAGCCCAGGACAGGGCGGGCATAATTCACCCCTCCACTTT.

The chain is built from TRBV10-3 and TRBJ2-5, with D possibly being TRBD1 (5 bases). The CDR3 has 12 amino acids. The germline V and J ends were trimmed by 9 bases and 5 bases, with 13 bases remaining between them. CDR1 is ENHRY and CDR2 is SYGVKD in the germline V gene. CDR3 DNA: TGTGCCATGGGGCCCTCCCGGGAGACCCAGTACTTC. It yields the protein CAMGPSRETQYF.

The chain has TRBV5-5 and TRBJ1-1, with D hard to call. This CDR3 region has 11 residues. CDR1 is SGHKS and CDR2 is YYEKEE in the germline V gene (reference sequence). Trimming removed 4 bases from V and 2 bases from J, with 3 bases in between. CDR3 nucleotide sequence: TGTGCCAGCAGCCTTAACACTGAAGCTTTCTTT. Its protein is CASSLNTEAFF.

This clone was recorded a few times. The rearrangement uses TRBV27 and TRBJ2-1, with 7 bases that match TRBD1. Unmatched junction bases numbered 8, after V lost 6 bases and J lost 3 bases. This CDR3 spans 15 amino acids. Germline V gene sequence: CDR1 MNHEY, CDR2 SMNVEV (reference sequence). In nucleotides, the CDR3 is TGTGCCAGCAGAACGACAGGGCCATACTACAATGAGCAGTTCTTC. Translated: CASRTTGPYYNEQFF.

Turning to this clone: This CDR3 is also generated by other DNA sequences in the sample. The rearrangement joins TRBV5-1 to TRBJ1-1, with D possibly TRBD1 on 5 matching bases. CDR1 SGHRS and CDR2 YFSETQ come from the germline V gene. The CDR3 covers 13 residues. Trimming shortened V by 5 bases and J by 1 base, and 9 bases separated the two germline ends. CDR3 coding DNA: TGCGCCAGCAGTTTGCAGGGGAACACTGAAGCTTTCTTT. Translation: CASSLQGNTEAFF.

The rearrangement joins TRBV10-3 to TRBJ2-2, with 8 bases matching TRBD1. Germline V gene data show CDR1 as ENHRY and CDR2 as SYGVKD. V was clipped by 3 bases and J by 1 base; unmatched bases: 4. This CDR3 is built from 16 residues. The CDR3 spells CAISERTGLNTGELFF. The CDR3 region has the DNA TGTGCCATCAGTGAACGGACAGGGTTGAACACCGGGGAGCTGTTTTTT.

The rearrangement uses TRBV2 and TRBJ1-6, with D perhaps TRBD1 (5 bases). Germline V gene lookup returns CDR1 SNHLY and CDR2 FYNNEI. This CDR3 contains 17 residues. V was shortened by 6 bases and J by 0 bases, with 15 bases between the two germline ends. The CDR3 sequence is CASRVDVGASYNSPLHF. For the CDR3, the DNA is TGTGCCAGCAGGGTTGACGTAGGGGCCTCCTATAATTCACCCCTCCACTTT.

This sequence joins TRBV19 and TRBJ1-1; a weak D match, TRBD1 (6 bases). CDR1 is LNHDA and CDR2 is SQIVND in the germline V gene (reference sequence). V gave up 6 bases and J gave up 0 bases, with 11 bases separating them. The CDR3 has 14 amino acids. The CDR3 DNA follows: TGTGCCAGTAGACGGGACACCTTGAACACTGAAGCTTTCTTT. Translating gives CASRRDTLNTEAFF.